This T cell receptor (beta chain) was recorded in a study of Ad26.COV2.S vaccination and SARS-CoV-2 variants. Points from the study as a whole: People who got the vaccine or the placebo had similar non-spike TCR breadth.

Regarding treatment: about 20 received Ad26.COV2.S at low or high dose, single or two shots; about five received placebo; per-sample allocation not given. Day 63 following the first vaccine or placebo injection was when the samples were taken. The study used a vaccine consisting of an Ad26 vector that expressed Wuhan-strain SARS-CoV-2 spike. To note about this clone: Antigen specificity is unknown.

Produced via immunoSEQ multiplex PCR; TCRdb's table is partial and in-frame only. This table holds some 290,000 clones, roughly 80% found once. The ends were cut back, 5 bases at V and 0 bases at J, with 14 bases in the middle. The length of the CDR3 is 15 residues. CDR1 is SGHVS, CDR2 FNYEAQ, per germline. The rearrangement links TRBV7-6 to TRBJ2-7; weak D call: TRBD2 (5 bases). Sequenced material: peripheral blood, taken in a trial of Ad26.COV2.S vaccine versus placebo. This sequence was found in a person aged 18 to 59 who received the Ad26.COV2.S COVID-19 vaccine or a placebo. The CDR3 coding sequence is TGTGCCAGCAGCCCCTTGGCGGGTAGCTCCTACGAGCAGTACTTC. It codes for CASSPLAGSSYEQYF.